The entry that follows covers one T cell receptor beta chain sequence. The antigen is undetermined. The CDR3 spans 17 residues. Trimming removed 0 bases from V and 7 bases from J; junction bases left unmatched: 10. CDR1 is LGHNA and CDR2 is YSLEER in the germline V gene. The data originate from a study of cytomegalovirus exposure and HLA in healthy donors. The study's findings and limits: The study labeled 150 to 200 TCR beta chains cytomegalovirus-associated. Testing in vitro showed a few CMV-associated chains specific for CMV antigens. Subsequent analysis of the 120 or so validation repertoires found a tendency for first-cohort TCR clusters to co-occur.

Measured with immunoSEQ multiplex PCR; TCRdb has only the in-frame clones, and not every one. The data hold 65,000 or so clones, with roughly 94% observed a single time. This TCR came from a man aged 18 to 30 in good health and CMV-seropositive. The gene calls are TRBV4-3 and TRBJ2-2, with 8 bases matching TRBD2. Sequencing was done on a sample of PBMCs. The CDR3 bases are TGCGCCAGCAGCCAAGATCGACTAGCGACCCACGGCGGGGAGCTGTTTTTT. Protein: CASSQDRLATHGGELFF.